This T cell receptor (beta chain) is from a study of metastatic and nonmetastatic thyroid tumors. The overall study: Malignant thyroid and benign thyroid patients provided blood and tumor or nodule tissue whose repertoires were compared. Regarding the study as a whole: Benign nodules were reported to have significantly lower TCR beta diversity than malignant thyroid tumors, in blood and tumor.

Original handling: The study took CDR3 differences across clinicopathological groups and made a distant-metastasis classifier for papillary thyroid cancer from them. TCRdb re-clonotyped the PCR reads via MiXCR. These V and J calls derive from TCRdb rather than the authors' analysis. The sample carries approximately 65,000 clones, more than 3.5% recorded once. This clone appeared a few times. Its specificity is not known. Patients had received no treatment of any kind before thyroid surgery. The CDR3 totals 12 residues. The trim removed 6 bases at V and 8 bases at J, leaving 6 bases unmatched. Germline-derived CDR1 and CDR2 are MNHNS and SASEGT.

The chain links TRBV6-1 to TRBJ1-1; 7 nucleotides align to TRBD1. The material sequenced was blood. The sequence was obtained from a female donor with papillary thyroid cancer or a benign thyroid nodule (not recorded which). Some clones in this sample may be carry-over from other donors' samples. CDR3 loop: CASRDRRGEAFF. The CDR3 region has the DNA TGTGCCAGCAGGGACAGGCGGGGGGAAGCTTTCTTT.